Only one count was recorded for the clone carrying this T cell receptor (beta chain). It was with random hexamers that roughly 0.5 to 1 ug RNA was reverse transcribed. Each CDR3 protein gets one entry after TCRdb re-called the immunoSEQ multiplex PCR reads with MiXCR. The profile covers 150,000 to 200,000 distinct CDR3 sequences, with roughly 95% appearing a single time and 0.085% to 0.11% taken by the ten largest. This record comes from a study of CD8 T cells in Susac syndrome. This CDR3 has 15 amino acids. Trimming stripped 0 bases from V and 1 base from J, with 13 bases between. Germline V gives CDR1 DFQATT, CDR2 SNEGSKA (reference sequence). TCR beta was sequenced from blood CD8+ and CD4+ T cells. Isolation of CD8+ and CD4+ T cells was performed negatively, whereas enrichment of TEMRA cells was done by FACS.

The material sequenced was CD4+ T cells from PBMCs. This TCR came from a human donor in good health. This chain connects TRBV20-1 to TRBJ2-7; D perhaps matches TRBD2 (5 bases). In DNA, the CDR3 is TGCAGTGCTAGAGATCACCGGACTGATTCCTACGAGCAGTACTTC. It translates to CSARDHRTDSYEQYF.